This note documents a single T cell receptor beta chain sequence. Its antigen remains unknown. The V gene's germline CDR1 is LGHNA and CDR2 YNFKEQ. The CDR3 is 13 residues long. Trimming pared 4 bases from V and 4 bases from J, leaving 7 bases between. This record comes from a study of cytomegalovirus exposure and HLA in healthy donors. Looking at the study overall: The approximately 680 first-cohort repertoires and the 130 or so validation repertoires shared the same platform, a later analysis reported. Study-level findings and limits: According to a subsequent analysis, TCR clusters from the first cohort were inclined to appear together in the 110 or so validation repertoires. Cytomegalovirus association was assigned to approximately 160 TCR beta chains.

Profiling relied on immunoSEQ multiplex PCR, and the TCRdb table lists in-frame clones only, not all of them. The sample holds about 58,000 clones, about 92% seen once. Input material: PBMCs. The sequence came from a man aged 18 to 29 in good health and CMV-seronegative. The chain employs TRBV4-2 and TRBJ2-2; D remains ambiguous. CDR3 sequence (DNA): TGTGCCAGCAGCCTCACAAGCACCGGGGAGCTGTTTTTT. It specifies CASSLTSTGELFF.